A selection of T cell receptor beta chains follows, all from one sample in a study of blood T cell repertoires in COVID-19. TCRdb's table, derived via immunoSEQ multiplex PCR, lists solely in-frame clones and lacks some. The table records about 140,000 clones, 70% to 85% of them present only once. Sample: PBMCs or T cells enriched from blood (not recorded which). These receptors were obtained from a woman younger than 35 who had been exposed to COVID-19. CDR3s include the opening cysteine and the closing phenylalanine or tryptophan. A D gene is named only where the DNA matches it firmly. The size entry is marked missing in some rows and otherwise reads once, few, many or a size class.

TRBJ1-2	-	TRBV28	TRBD1	CASSRGGTANYGYTF	TGTGCCAGCAGTCGCGGCGGGACAGCAAACTATGGCTACACCTTC
TRBJ2-2	-	TRBV7-3	-	CASSPSAANTGELFF	TGTGCCAGCAGTCCCAGTGCCGCGAACACCGGGGAGCTGTTTTTT
TRBJ2-1	-	TRBV29-1	TRBD1	CSVAGQGALGSYNEQFF	TGCAGCGTTGCGGGACAGGGGGCCTTGGGCTCCTACAATGAGCAGTTCTTC
TRBJ2-1	-	TRBV25-1	-	CASSNRDFYNEQFF	TGTGCCAGCAGTAACCGGGACTTCTACAATGAGCAGTTCTTC
TRBJ2-3	-	TRBV7-2	TRBD2	CASSSGTSGSTDTQYF	TGTGCCAGCAGCTCGGGGACTAGCGGTAGCACAGATACGCAGTATTTT
TRBJ2-7	-	TRBV7-9	-	CASSPAWSSYEQYF	TGTGCCAGCAGCCCCGCGTGGTCCTCCTACGAGCAGTACTTC
TRBJ2-6	-	TRBV5-6	-	CASSLWVRAGANVLTF	TGTGCCAGCAGCTTGTGGGTCAGGGCTGGGGCCAACGTCCTGACTTTC
TRBJ2-1	-	TRBV19	-	CASSIGGSGREQFF	TGTGCCAGTAGTATAGGGGGCTCGGGGAGGGAGCAGTTCTTC
TRBJ2-1	-	TRBV12-3/TRBV12-4	-	CASSSQRGEQFF	TGTGCCAGCAGCTCGCAACGGGGTGAGCAGTTCTTC
TRBJ1-2	-	TRBV25-1	-	CASSEPHGGGDGYTF	TGTGCCAGCAGTGAACCCCATGGGGGGGGCGACGGCTACACCTTC
TRBJ2-1	-	TRBV27	TRBD2	CASSPGGTSGRYRQFF	TGTGCCAGCAGTCCAGGGGGGACTAGCGGGAGGTACCGACAGTTCTTC
TRBJ2-7	-	TRBV6-5	TRBD2	CASSYLGTSGSYEQYF	TGTGCCAGCAGTTATCTCGGGACTAGCGGGAGCTACGAGCAGTACTTC
TRBJ2-1	-	TRBV24-1	TRBD2	CATPNRSGSSYNEQFF	TGTGCCACCCCTAACCGGAGCGGGAGCTCCTACAATGAGCAGTTCTTC
TRBJ2-7	-	TRBV28	-	CASGLGWSSYEQYF	TGTGCCAGCGGCCTAGGATGGAGCTCCTACGAGCAGTACTTC
TRBJ2-5	-	TRBV7-9	-	CASSHYGAQGSQETQYF	TGTGCCAGCAGCCATTATGGGGCACAGGGATCCCAAGAGACCCAGTACTTC
TRBJ1-2	-	TRBV29-1	TRBD1	CSVGTGSDYGYTF	TGCAGCGTCGGGACAGGGTCGGACTATGGCTACACCTTC
TRBJ1-3	-	TRBV28	TRBD1	CASSPLTGGNTIYF	TGTGCCAGCAGCCCCCTGACAGGGGGGAACACCATATATTTT
TRBJ2-6	-	TRBV6-4	-	CASSGGQSSSGANVLTF	TGTGCCAGCAGTGGAGGACAGTCGTCCTCTGGGGCCAACGTCCTGACTTTC
TRBJ1-2	-	TRBV6-5	-	CASSFDRGYGYTF	TGTGCCAGCAGCTTCGACAGAGGCTATGGCTACACCTTC
TRBJ2-6	-	TRBV25-1	-	CASSDSRSSGANVLTF	TGTGCCAGCAGTGACAGTCGGAGCTCTGGGGCCAACGTCCTGACTTTC
TRBJ1-3	-	TRBV7-2	-	CASSLVRSSGNTIYF	TGTGCCAGCAGCTTAGTCCGCAGCTCTGGAAACACCATATATTTT
TRBJ2-7	-	TRBV28	-	CASSPKEGAQISAYF	TGTGCCAGCAGTCCAAAGGAGGGGGCGCAGATCTCGGCGTACTTC
TRBJ2-5	-	TRBV14	TRBD1	CASSQYSGTGHQETQYF	TGTGCCAGCAGCCAGTACTCCGGGACAGGGCACCAAGAGACCCAGTACTTC
TRBJ1-4	once	TRBV11-2	-	CASSLDAGLGEKLFF	TGTGCCAGCAGCTTAGACGCGGGTTTAGGCGAAAAACTGTTTTTT
TRBJ1-3	-	TRBV21-1	-	CASSKDRVGTIYF	TGTGCCAGCAGCAAAGACAGGGTAGGCACCATATATTTT
TRBJ1-5	-	TRBV6-6	TRBD1	CASSRQGAVQPQHF	TGTGCCAGCAGCCGACAGGGGGCCGTTCAGCCCCAGCATTTT
TRBJ2-3	-	TRBV29-1	TRBD1	CSVDRGQGADTQYF	TGCAGCGTTGATCGGGGACAGGGGGCAGATACGCAGTATTTT
TRBJ2-5	-	TRBV28	TRBD1	CASRSTGGETQYF	TGTGCCAGCAGATCCACAGGGGGAGAGACCCAGTACTTC
TRBJ2-3	-	TRBV21-1	-	CAHSGREYSDTQYF	TGTGCCCATTCCGGGCGGGAGTATTCTGATACGCAGTATTTT
TRBJ1-4	-	TRBV5-1	-	CASSPPDSLGEKLFF	TGCGCCAGCAGCCCCCCGGACAGCCTTGGGGAAAAACTGTTTTTT
TRBJ1-1	-	TRBV27	-	CASSLVTGSLTEAFF	TGTGCCAGCAGTTTAGTTACAGGTTCGCTCACTGAAGCTTTCTTT
TRBJ2-7	-	TRBV27	TRBD1	CASSFITGQGPYEQYF	TGTGCCAGCAGTTTTATCACGGGACAGGGGCCCTACGAGCAGTACTTC
TRBJ2-3	-	TRBV4-1	TRBD2	CASSTLAGGGSDTQYF	TGCGCCAGCAGCACACTAGCGGGAGGTGGATCAGATACGCAGTATTTT
TRBJ1-3	-	TRBV7-8	-	CASSLGGREISGNTIYF	TGTGCCAGCAGCTTAGGTGGCAGGGAAATTTCTGGAAACACCATATATTTT
TRBJ2-1	-	TRBV10-1	TRBD1	CASSELGQGGYEQFF	TGCGCCAGCAGTGAGTTGGGACAGGGGGGCTATGAGCAGTTCTTC
TRBJ2-2	-	TRBV24-1	TRBD1	CATSRRGLDTGELFF	TGTGCCACCAGTCGCAGGGGGTTGGACACCGGGGAGCTGTTTTTT
TRBJ1-1	-	TRBV21-1	-	CASSNSRAAFF	TGTGCCAGCAGCAATAGCAGGGCGGCTTTCTTT
TRBJ2-5	once	TRBV14	TRBD2	CASSQLPAGEETQYF	TGTGCCAGCAGCCAACTTCCGGCGGGAGAAGAGACCCAGTACTTC
TRBJ1-4	-	TRBV10-3	TRBD1	CAISPGQGVTANEKLFF	TGTGCCATCAGCCCGGGACAGGGGGTAACAGCTAATGAAAAACTGTTTTTT
TRBJ2-1	once	TRBV11-2	TRBD2	CASSLTSGSLNEQFF	TGTGCCAGCAGCTTAACTAGCGGGAGCTTGAATGAGCAGTTCTTC
TRBJ2-1	-	TRBV23-1	TRBD2	CASRPGLAGVGRYVNEQFF	TGCGCCAGCAGACCGGGACTAGCGGGAGTGGGGCGTTATGTGAATGAGCAGTTCTTC
TRBJ2-1	-	TRBV25-1	TRBD1	CASSGYTETGNSYNEQFF	TGTGCCAGCAGTGGCTATACTGAGACAGGGAACTCCTACAATGAGCAGTTCTTC
TRBJ1-5	-	TRBV28	TRBD1	CASSSRGIVSNQPQHF	TGTGCCAGCAGTTCCAGGGGGATTGTGAGCAATCAGCCCCAGCATTTT
TRBJ1-1	-	TRBV6-5	-	CASSCNACGRAFF	TGTGCCAGCAGTTGTAACGCCTGCGGTAGGGCTTTCTTT
TRBJ2-7	-	TRBV30	TRBD1	CAWSLLGQGPDEQYF	TGTGCCTGGAGCCTCCTGGGACAGGGGCCGGACGAGCAGTACTTC
TRBJ2-7	once	TRBV10-2	-	CATGVYEQYF	TGCGCCACCGGTGTCTACGAGCAGTACTTC